A few counts support the clone carrying this T cell receptor beta chain. This record belongs to a study of blood T cell repertoires in COVID-19. Study in general: The study drew acute and convalescent COVID-19 samples from the United States, Italy and Spain. The cDNA or gDNA used as material had been derived from T cells, B-cell-depleted T cells, or PBMCs.

Followed longitudinally, the Seattle patients had been enrolled during active infection. TCRdb's copy holds only in-frame clones and misses some; the assay was immunoSEQ multiplex PCR. The repertoire consists of a few hundred thousand clones, with around 92% occurring once and the leading ten covering roughly 2.7%. This CDR3 spans 12 amino acids. The V gene lost 6 bases and the J gene lost 6 bases, with 12 bases spanning the gap. Germline-derived CDR1 and CDR2 are SNHLY and FYNNEI. This TCR came from a person aged 18-29 years with COVID-19, enrolled during active disease. The chain joins TRBV2 to TRBJ2-7; maybe TRBD2 (5 bases). The specimen sequenced was peripheral blood. CDR3 DNA: TGTGCCAGCAGGGAACTAGTTCCCGAGCAGTACTTC. Translation: CASRELVPEQYF.